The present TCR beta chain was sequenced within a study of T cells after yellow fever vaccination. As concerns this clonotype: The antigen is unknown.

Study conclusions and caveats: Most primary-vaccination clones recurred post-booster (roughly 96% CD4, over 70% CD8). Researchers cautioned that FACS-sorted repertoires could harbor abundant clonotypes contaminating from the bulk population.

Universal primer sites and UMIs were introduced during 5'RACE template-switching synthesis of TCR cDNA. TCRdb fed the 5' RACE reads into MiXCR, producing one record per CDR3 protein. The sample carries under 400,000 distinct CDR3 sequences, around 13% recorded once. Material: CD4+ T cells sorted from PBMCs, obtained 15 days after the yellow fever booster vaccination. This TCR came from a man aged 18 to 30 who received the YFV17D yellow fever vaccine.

For the CDR3, the DNA is TGTGCCAGCAGTTTCAGGCCCTATGGCTACACCTTC. This gives the protein CASSFRPYGYTF. The chain joins TRBV6-2 or TRBV6-3 to TRBJ1-2; D gene uncertain. V was trimmed by 4 bases and J by 4 bases, leaving 7 bases between them. In germline, CDR1 is MNHEY, CDR2 SVGEGT. The CDR3 length is 12 residues.